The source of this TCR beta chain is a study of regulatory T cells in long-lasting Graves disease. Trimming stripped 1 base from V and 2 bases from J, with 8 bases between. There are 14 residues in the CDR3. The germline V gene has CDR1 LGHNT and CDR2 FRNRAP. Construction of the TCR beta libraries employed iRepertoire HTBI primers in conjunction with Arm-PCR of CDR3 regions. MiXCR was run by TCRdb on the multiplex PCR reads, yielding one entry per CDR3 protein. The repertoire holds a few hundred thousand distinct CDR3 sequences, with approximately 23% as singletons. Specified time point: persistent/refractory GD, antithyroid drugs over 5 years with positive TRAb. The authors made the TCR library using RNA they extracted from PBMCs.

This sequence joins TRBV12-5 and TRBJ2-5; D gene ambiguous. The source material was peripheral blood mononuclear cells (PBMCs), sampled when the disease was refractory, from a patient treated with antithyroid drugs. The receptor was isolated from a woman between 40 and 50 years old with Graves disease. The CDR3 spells CASGLGTLQETQYF. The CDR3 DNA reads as TGTGCTAGTGGTTTGGGTACACTACAAGAGACCCAGTACTTC.